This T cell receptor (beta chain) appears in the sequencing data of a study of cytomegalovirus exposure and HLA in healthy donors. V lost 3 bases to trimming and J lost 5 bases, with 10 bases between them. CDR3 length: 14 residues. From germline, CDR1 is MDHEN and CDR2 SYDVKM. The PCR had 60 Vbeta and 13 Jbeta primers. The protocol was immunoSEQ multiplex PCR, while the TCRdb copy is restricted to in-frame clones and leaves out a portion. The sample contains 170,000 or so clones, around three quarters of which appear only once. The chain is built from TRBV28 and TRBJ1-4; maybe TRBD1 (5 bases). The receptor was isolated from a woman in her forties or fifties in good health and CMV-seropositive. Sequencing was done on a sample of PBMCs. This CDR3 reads CASSFFRANEKLFF. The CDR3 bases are TGTGCCAGCAGTTTTTTCAGGGCCAATGAAAAACTGTTTTTT.